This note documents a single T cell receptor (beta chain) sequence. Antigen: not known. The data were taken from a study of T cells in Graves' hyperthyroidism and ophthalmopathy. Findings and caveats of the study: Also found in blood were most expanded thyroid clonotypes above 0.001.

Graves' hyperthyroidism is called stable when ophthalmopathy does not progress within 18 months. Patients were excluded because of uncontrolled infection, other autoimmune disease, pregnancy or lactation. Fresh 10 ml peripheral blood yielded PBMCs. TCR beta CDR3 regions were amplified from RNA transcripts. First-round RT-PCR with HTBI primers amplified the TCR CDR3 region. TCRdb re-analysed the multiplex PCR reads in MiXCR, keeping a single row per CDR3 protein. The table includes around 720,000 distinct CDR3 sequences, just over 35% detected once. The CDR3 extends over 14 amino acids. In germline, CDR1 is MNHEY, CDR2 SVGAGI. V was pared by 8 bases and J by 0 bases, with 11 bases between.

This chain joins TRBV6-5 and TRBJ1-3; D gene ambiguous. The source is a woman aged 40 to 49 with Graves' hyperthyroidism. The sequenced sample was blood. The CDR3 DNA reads TGTGCCAGCGCCCCCACCACCTCTGGAAACACCATATATTTT. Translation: CASAPTTSGNTIYF.